A selection of T cell receptor beta chains follows, all from one sample in a study of T cell repertoires in cytomegalovirus infection. TCRdb re-derived calls from the reads in MiXCR, one entry per CDR3 protein. The sample has about 830,000 distinct CDR3 sequences, less than 35% seen once. Their antigens are not known. Sample: cultured CD8+ T cells from PBMCs, taken from culture after CMV antigen stimulation. The receptors shown here come from a human donor in good health (CMV status not recorded). Some clones in this sample may be carry-over from other donors' samples. The CDR3 runs from the conserved cysteine through the conserved F or W. The D gene is left open where the match is weak. The size entry is marked missing in some rows and otherwise reads once, few, many or a size class.

v_call,j_call,d_call,clone_size,cdr3_nt,cdr3_aa
TRBV7-6,TRBJ1-6,.,.,TGTGCCAGCAGCTTTTCACTTCACCCGAACTTCTCCTATAATTCACCCCTCCACTTT,CASSFSLHPNFSYNSPLHF
TRBV19,TRBJ1-5,TRBD1,.,TGTGCCAGTAACATACAGGGGTCGGGCAATCAGCCCCAGCATTTT,CASNIQGSGNQPQHF
TRBV6-5,TRBJ2-2,.,.,TGTGCCAGCAGTACTCGACACCATGATAACACCGGGGAGCTGTTTTTT,CASSTRHHDNTGELFF
TRBV12-3/TRBV12-4,TRBJ2-2,.,few,TGTGCCAGCCTAACGGGGGCATATCGGGGGGAGCTGTTTTTT,CASLTGAYRGELFF
TRBV7-2,TRBJ2-1,TRBD1,many,TGTGCCAGCAGCTTAGCGGGGGACAGGTACAATGAGCAGTTCTTC,CASSLAGDRYNEQFF
TRBV19,TRBJ1-1,.,.,TGTGCCAGTAGTATAGTCGGACAGATGAACACTGAAGCTTTCTTT,CASSIVGQMNTEAFF
TRBV7-8,TRBJ2-5,TRBD2,few,TGTGCCAGCAGCGGTAGCGGGGGGCACAGAGAGACCCAGTACTTC,CASSGSGGHRETQYF
TRBV28,TRBJ2-5,.,.,TGTGCCAGCAGTTCCACAGCAGAGACCCAGTACTTC,CASSSTAETQYF
TRBV15,TRBJ1-4,.,.,TGTGCCACCAGCAGAACCCAGGATGCAACTAATGAAAAACTGTTTTTT,CATSRTQDATNEKLFF
TRBV7-9,TRBJ2-1,TRBD2,.,TGTGCCAGCAGAAAAACGACTAGCGGGGGGCCCTCCCACTTC,CASRKTTSGGPSHF
TRBV7-6,TRBJ2-2,.,medium-sized,TGTGCCACCTGGGCAATGGGGGAGCTGTTTTTT,CATWAMGELFF
TRBV5-4,TRBJ1-1,.,few,TGTGCCAGCAGCTTGGGTACGCAGTCTGAAGCTTTCTTT,CASSLGTQSEAFF
TRBV15,TRBJ1-5,.,.,TGTGCCACCAGCAGAGTGGGTGGATTTCAGCCCCAGCATTTT,CATSRVGGFQPQHF
TRBV12-3/TRBV12-4,TRBJ1-1,.,.,TGTGCCAGCAGGGGCCCTACGGTTACTGAAGCTTTCTTT,CASRGPTVTEAFF
TRBV24-1,TRBJ2-1,.,few,TGTGCCACCAGTGATTTAGACAATGAGCAGTTCTTC,CATSDLDNEQFF
TRBV29-1,TRBJ1-4,.,.,TGCAGCGTTGATCCGGGGGGCGCGAATGAAAAACTGTTTTTT,CSVDPGGANEKLFF
TRBV6-6,TRBJ2-1,TRBD2,many,TGTGCCAGCAGTTACGGAGCTAGCGGGGGCGCCCCGGGCAATGAGCAGTTCTTC,CASSYGASGGAPGNEQFF
TRBV6-1,TRBJ1-1,.,.,TGTGCCAGCAGCGCTCCTTTACAGGACACTGAAGCTTTCTTT,CASSAPLQDTEAFF
TRBV7-4,TRBJ2-1,.,.,TGTGTCAGCAGCCTCGGGGATGAGCAGTTCTTC,CVSSLGDEQFF
TRBV4-1,TRBJ1-1,.,.,TGCGCCAGCAGCCAGCTAGAGGGCACTGAAGCTTTCTTT,CASSQLEGTEAFF
TRBV6-1,TRBJ2-5,TRBD1,few,TGTGCCAGCAGTGGAGACCCCGGGACAGCTAAAGGGACCCAGTACTTC,CASSGDPGTAKGTQYF
TRBV12-5,TRBJ2-1,TRBD1,few,TGTGCTAGTGGTCCACAGGGGGATGAGCAGTTCTTC,CASGPQGDEQFF
TRBV7-8,TRBJ2-2,TRBD2,.,TGTGCCAGCAGCTTTCCTAGCGGGCATTCGAACACCGGGGAGCTGTTTTTT,CASSFPSGHSNTGELFF
TRBV27,TRBJ1-2,.,few,TGTGCCAGCAGTTTCGGGGGATCGTTTGGCTACACCTTC,CASSFGGSFGYTF
TRBV7-6,TRBJ1-3,.,.,TGTGCCAGCAGCTCCACACCCTCTGGAAACACCATATATTTT,CASSSTPSGNTIYF
TRBV6-2/TRBV6-3,TRBJ1-5,.,few,TGTGCCAGCAGCCAACTCAACAGGGGCAATCAGCCCCAGCATTTT,CASSQLNRGNQPQHF
TRBV11-2,TRBJ2-6,TRBD1,.,TGTGCCAGCAGCTTACCGGGACAGTCGTACTGGTCTGGGGCCAACGTCCTGACTTTC,CASSLPGQSYWSGANVLTF
TRBV10-3,TRBJ2-1,TRBD1,few,TGTGCCATTAGGGACAGGGACAAGAGCGCCTACAATGAGCAGTTCTTC,CAIRDRDKSAYNEQFF
TRBV6-1,TRBJ1-2,.,.,TGTGCCAGCAGAGCCCGGACAGCGAACTATGGCTACACCTTC,CASRARTANYGYTF
TRBV12-3/TRBV12-4,TRBJ2-1,.,.,TGTGCCAGCAGTCTCACCCCCGGGACTGCCTCCTACAATGAGCAGTTCTTC,CASSLTPGTASYNEQFF
TRBV28,TRBJ1-2,TRBD1,few,TGTGCCAGCAGCCGGGACAGGGGTTATAACTATGGCTACACCTTC,CASSRDRGYNYGYTF
TRBV27,TRBJ2-7,.,many,TGTGCCAGCAGCTCAGGCTACGAGCAGTACTTC,CASSSGYEQYF
TRBV3-1,TRBJ2-5,TRBD2,.,TGTGCCAGCAGCCATCTCGGGACTAGCGGAGAGACCCAGTACTTC,CASSHLGTSGETQYF
TRBV7-9,TRBJ1-2,.,.,TGTGCCAGCAGTTTACAGACGGCCGGGGATGGCTACACCTTC,CASSLQTAGDGYTF
TRBV6-5,TRBJ2-2,.,few,TGTGCCAGCAGTTACATGAACACCGGGGAGCTGTTTTTT,CASSYMNTGELFF
TRBV6-5,TRBJ2-2,TRBD2,.,TGTGCCAGCCGGGGGGGGTTCTACACCGGGGAGCTGTTTTTT,CASRGGFYTGELFF
TRBV6-1,TRBJ1-1,.,few,TGTGCCAGCAGTGAATGGGTGAAGAACACTGAAGCTTTCTTT,CASSEWVKNTEAFF
TRBV27,TRBJ2-5,.,.,TGTGCCAGCAGTTTAAATTTTCGAGAGACCCAGTACTTC,CASSLNFRETQYF
TRBV20-1,TRBJ2-7,TRBD1,.,TGCAGTGCTGGGGACAGGGGGCTCTCCTACGAGCAGTACTTC,CSAGDRGLSYEQYF
TRBV28,TRBJ1-6,.,.,TGTGCCAGCAGTGGCGGGGACCCCTATAATTCACCCCTCCACTTT,CASSGGDPYNSPLHF
TRBV7-6,TRBJ1-2,.,few,TGTGCCAGCAGCCACCCTCGCGGAGATGGCTACACCTTC,CASSHPRGDGYTF
TRBV7-9,TRBJ2-1,.,.,TGTGCCAGCAGCTTTCCCCAGGGATTGTGGGGTGAGCAGTTCTTC,CASSFPQGLWGEQFF
TRBV23-1,TRBJ1-5,.,.,TGCGCCAGCAGTCAAGGTCTCCAGGGGTGGAGCAATCAGCCCCAGCATTTT,CASSQGLQGWSNQPQHF
TRBV7-9,TRBJ2-1,.,many,TGTGCCAGCAGCTTAGAAGGCCCCTCCTACAATGAGCAGTTCTTC,CASSLEGPSYNEQFF
TRBV5-1,TRBJ2-3,TRBD1,few,TGCGCCAGCACCCCAGGACAGGGGACAGATACGCAGTATTTT,CASTPGQGTDTQYF
TRBV7-9,TRBJ1-2,.,few,TGTGCCAGCAGCGACGGGCCCCTTGGGGACTATGGCTACACCTTC,CASSDGPLGDYGYTF
TRBV14,TRBJ2-7,TRBD1,.,TGTGCCAGCAGCCAAGTGGGGACAGGTTACGACGAGCAGTACTTC,CASSQVGTGYDEQYF
TRBV4-2,TRBJ2-2,TRBD2,.,TGTGCCAGCAGCCAAGTGGTAGCGGGGGGACCAAACACCGGGGAGCTGTTTTTT,CASSQVVAGGPNTGELFF
TRBV7-9,TRBJ1-5,.,many,TGTGCCAGCAGCTTAGTTCCCGGGGACAGCAATCAGCCCCAGCATTTT,CASSLVPGDSNQPQHF
TRBV27,TRBJ2-7,.,.,TGTGCCACTCCAAGTCCGCTGGGGGTTTACGAGCAGTACTTC,CATPSPLGVYEQYF
TRBV6-2/TRBV6-3,TRBJ2-2,TRBD1,many,TGTGCCAGCAGTTACTCCCCCGGACAGGTGACGAACACCGGGGAGCTGTTTTTT,CASSYSPGQVTNTGELFF
TRBV10-2,TRBJ1-1,TRBD1,.,TGCGCCAGCAGTGAGGCCCCGCAGGGGGGCAACACTGAAGCTTTCTTT,CASSEAPQGGNTEAFF
TRBV6-6,TRBJ2-1,TRBD2,.,TGTGCCGCCAGGCCGGGGGGTCCCTACAATGAGCAGTTCTTC,CAARPGGPYNEQFF
TRBV7-9,TRBJ2-5,TRBD1,.,TGTGCCAGCAGCACCCGGGACAGGGAAAAAGAGACCCAGTACTTC,CASSTRDREKETQYF